Following are 18 T cell receptor beta chains from one sample sequenced in a study of shared T cell receptors in the human thymus. The protocol was immunoSEQ multiplex PCR, while the TCRdb copy is restricted to in-frame clones and leaves out a portion. There are about 380,000 clones in the sample; 85% to 95% occur only once, and about 0.02% lies in the top ten. What was sequenced was thymocytes. The receptors come from a human donor.

This chain uses TRBV11-3 with TRBJ2-1; tentatively, D is TRBD2 (5 bases). The CDR3 contains 13 residues. V lost 6 bases to trimming and J lost 12 bases, with 18 bases between them. Germline values: CDR1 SGHNT, CDR2 YENEEA. The CDR3 loop reads CASSIRRTTGQFF. The CDR3 DNA reads TGTGCCAGCAGTATCAGGAGGACCACTGGGCAGTTCTTC.

The chain recombines TRBV7-2 with TRBJ2-3, with 8 bases aligning to TRBD2. The CDR3 totals 17 residues. Germline V gene sequence: CDR1 SGHTA, CDR2 FQGNSA. With V trimmed by 2 bases and J by 2 bases, 9 bases remained unmatched. CDR3 loop: CASSLLSSGRYTDTQYF. DNA of the CDR3: TGTGCCAGCAGCTTACTCTCTAGCGGGCGATACACAGATACGCAGTATTTT.

CDR3 in amino acids: CASSKAAGKSGELFF. CDR3 sequence (DNA): TGTGCCAGCAGTAAAGCCGCGGGGAAGTCCGGGGAGCTGTTTTTT. This sequence joins TRBV27 and TRBJ2-2, with a possible D match to TRBD2 (6 bases). The CDR3 runs 15 residues. V dropped 5 bases and J dropped 6 bases, with 16 bases sitting between them. Germline V CDR1 and CDR2: MNHEY, SMNVEV (reference sequence).

CDR3 nucleotide sequence: TGTGCCAGCAGCGGAGGGGTACCGGGACCGGCGCAATCTAGCACAGATACGCAGTATTTT. It translates to CASSGGVPGPAQSSTDTQYF. This chain uses TRBV9 with TRBJ2-3, with D perhaps given as TRBD1 or TRBD2 (5 bases each). The CDR3 is 20 residues long. Per germline, CDR1 SGDLS and CDR2 YYNGEE. Trimming left V 3 bases short and J 0 bases short, with 26 bases between.

V and J are TRBV28 and TRBJ1-2; TRBD1 is a possible D gene (5 bases). Germline lookup yields CDR1 MDHEN and CDR2 SYDVKM. The CDR3 length is 15 residues. V lost 6 bases and J 3 bases, leaving 17 bases between the germline ends. The CDR3 loop is CASSSPLKGHYGYTF. In DNA form, the CDR3 reads TGTGCCAGCAGCTCACCCCTGAAGGGGCACTATGGCTACACCTTC.

V and J are TRBV28 and TRBJ2-5, with 7 bases matching TRBD1. After removal of 6 bases from V and 7 bases from J, the junction contained 14 bases not matched to a gene. Germline V lookup: CDR1 MDHEN, CDR2 SYDVKM. This CDR3 is built from 15 residues. The CDR3, as DNA: TGTGCCAGCAGAAGACAGGGAGTACGGCCGGGGACCCAGTACTTC. It codes for CASRRQGVRPGTQYF.

This sequence joins TRBV18 and TRBJ2-2; 7 nucleotides agree with TRBD1. The CDR3 runs 15 residues. V shed 3 bases and J 8 bases; nucleotides not matched to a gene: 9. The germline V gene encodes CDR1 KGHSH and CDR2 LQKENI. The CDR3, as DNA: TGTGCCAGCTCACCCACCGAGGGGGCGACTGGGGAGCTGTTTTTT. Its protein product is CASSPTEGATGELFF.

The chain is built from TRBV7-7 and TRBJ2-5; the match to TRBD2 covers 8 bases. From germline, CDR1 is SSHAT and CDR2 FNYEAQ (reference sequence). This CDR3 is 16 amino acids long. V was pared by 5 bases and J by 1 base, with 9 bases of the junction left unmatched. The CDR3 protein is CASSPWGSGTQETQYF. Here the CDR3 DNA reads TGTGCCAGCAGCCCTTGGGGTAGCGGGACCCAAGAGACCCAGTACTTC.

This clone was detected a few times. The V call is TRBV4-3, the J call TRBJ2-4, with 10 bases matching TRBD2. V dropped 4 bases and J dropped 6; count of bases not matched to a gene: 12. This CDR3 is 17 amino acids long. Per the germline V gene, CDR1 is LGHNA and CDR2 is YSLEER. The CDR3 nucleotides are TGCGCCAGCAGCCCTAAGTGGACTAGCGGCCCCGGAAACATTCAGTACTTC. Encoded protein: CASSPKWTSGPGNIQYF.

CDR3 bases: TGTGCCAGCAGTGGAAATCGGGAGGGCCGGTGGGGAAATGAGCAGTTCTTC. It translates to CASSGNREGRWGNEQFF. The chain employs TRBV2 and TRBJ2-1; 8 bases fit TRBD2. Per germline, CDR1 SNHLY and CDR2 FYNNEI. The CDR3 has 17 residues. The V segment lost 4 bases and the J segment 7 bases; nucleotides outside the gene matches: 15.

The chain has TRBV4-1 and TRBJ2-3, with 9 positions matching TRBD2. V gave up 3 bases and J gave up 5 bases; unmatched junction bases: 24. Looked up from germline, CDR1 is MGHRA and CDR2 is YSYEKL. The CDR3 extends over 21 amino acids. The CDR3 sequence is CASSHPTPLAGRPHAQDTQYF. CDR3 bases: TGCGCCAGCAGCCACCCCACCCCTCTAGCGGGAAGGCCCCACGCACAAGATACGCAGTATTTT.

The V gene is TRBV29-1, the J gene TRBJ2-7; 8 bases align to TRBD2. The CDR3 contains 15 residues. Trimming at V came to 4 bases and at J to 5 bases, leaving 13 bases not matched to a gene. Germline CDR1 and CDR2: SQVTM and ANQGSEA. Here the CDR3 reads CSVGTSRRGVDEQYF. Here the CDR3 DNA reads TGCAGCGTTGGGACTAGCAGGAGAGGGGTCGACGAGCAGTACTTC.

The CDR3 DNA reads TGTGCCAGCAGCCAAGAGGCCAGGGGCGATACGCAGTATTTT. Its protein product is CASSQEARGDTQYF. The chain links TRBV4-2 to TRBJ2-3; TRBD1 might be the D (6 bases). This CDR3 is 14 amino acids long. CDR1 and CDR2 (germline): LGHNA, YNFKEQ. V was pared by 0 bases and J by 6 bases, with 10 bases between.

In this sample, this clone turned up once. This chain uses TRBV19 with TRBJ1-5; unclear D gene. V was cut by 5 bases and J by 4 bases, with 12 bases left in between. The CDR3 has 14 residues. Germline CDR1 reads LNHDA; CDR2 reads SQIVND (reference sequence). The CDR3, as DNA: TGTGCCAGTAGTGGGAAGCCCGGTAATCAGCCCCAGCATTTT. Residues: CASSGKPGNQPQHF.

This chain uses TRBV14 with TRBJ1-1, with D perhaps TRBD1 (6 bases). With 0 bases removed from V and 8 bases from J, the gap between germline ends came to 13 bases. The CDR3 runs 14 residues. The germline V gene encodes CDR1 SGHDN and CDR2 FVKESK. CDR3 bases: TGTGCCAGCAGCCAAGATCTTTCAACAGGGGAAGCTTTCTTT. This encodes CASSQDLSTGEAFF. Full variable domain (outside the CDR3, taken from reference TRBV14 and TRBJ1-1): EAGVTQFPSHSVIEKGQTVTLRCDPISGHDNLYWYRRVMGKEIKFLLHFVKESKQDESGMPNNRFLAERTGGTYSTLKVQPAELEDSGVYFCASSQDLSTGEAFFGQGTRLTVV.

The chain uses TRBV28 and TRBJ2-7; 7 positions agree with TRBD1. In germline, CDR1 is MDHEN, CDR2 SYDVKM. Losses at the gene ends were 4 bases for V and 7 bases for J; bases not matched to a gene: 10. This CDR3 is built from 14 residues. The CDR3 region has the DNA TGTGCCAGCAGTTCAAGGGGGCTAGTAAGGGAGCAGTACTTC. It yields the protein CASSSRGLVREQYF.

J is TRBJ2-3 and V is TRBV28, with TRBD1 matching over 7 bases. The germline V gene has CDR1 MDHEN and CDR2 SYDVKM. V was pared by 6 bases and J by 6 bases, with 12 bases of the junction left unmatched. This CDR3 is built from 15 residues. CDR3 loop: CASSPQGSGWDTQYF. The CDR3 nucleotides are TGTGCCAGCAGCCCACAGGGGTCGGGATGGGATACGCAGTATTTT.

The chain combines TRBV6-6 with TRBJ1-4; 7 positions match TRBD1. The V gene end was trimmed by 6 bases and the J gene end by 5 bases; junction bases not matched to a gene: 6. The CDR3 has 14 residues. CDR1 is MNHNY and CDR2 is SVGAGI in the germline V gene (reference sequence). The CDR3 protein is CASSRQGNNEKLFF. Written as DNA, the CDR3 is TGTGCCAGCAGCCGACAGGGTAACAATGAAAAACTGTTTTTT.